This entry features one T cell receptor (beta chain) sequence. Distinct nucleotide sequences in the sample also encode this CDR3. V lost 6 bases to trimming and J lost 4 bases, with 10 bases between them. CDR3 length equals 12 residues. Germline V lookup: CDR1 MNHEY, CDR2 SVGAGI. The record originates from a study of shared clonotypes between healthy human individuals. Assay: immunoSEQ multiplex PCR; the TCRdb copy retains only in-frame clones and omits some. The sample has nearly 1,000,000 clones, over 60% seen once. The TCR was taken from a man younger than 30 in good health. Material for sequencing was memory CD4+ T cells sorted from blood. Subset noted: CD45RA-negative fraction. The chain couples TRBV6-5 to TRBJ2-7, with D maybe TRBD1 (6 bases). CDR3 loop: CASRGRGYEQYF. Here the CDR3 DNA reads TGTGCCAGCAGGGGCAGGGGTTACGAGCAGTACTTC.